This T cell receptor beta chain was sequenced during a study of long-term antiretroviral therapy in people with HIV. Germline V gene lookup returns CDR1 SGHRS and CDR2 YFSETQ. V lost 5 bases, J lost 9 bases, and 14 bases lay in between. The CDR3 consists of 13 residues. Version v3.0 of the immunoSEQ assay ran at survey level. The sequencing target was roughly 35,000-55,000 T-cell genomes per sample. Assay: immunoSEQ multiplex PCR; the TCRdb copy retains only in-frame clones and omits some. Of 26,000 or so clones listed, approximately 86% were seen once; the top ten hold around 3.6%. The V call is TRBV5-1, the J call TRBJ2-2, with no clear D. The TCR sequence derives from a woman aged 25 to 39 with HIV. Sequences were derived from unsorted PBMCs, sampled 1.9 years after starting antiretroviral therapy. The CDR3 is CASSATERRELFF. In DNA form, the CDR3 reads TGCGCCAGCAGTGCCACAGAACGTAGGGAGCTGTTTTTT.